This T cell receptor beta chain was observed in a study of identical twins (dated by TCRdb to about 2016). About the full investigation: The study deep-sequenced TCR alpha and beta repertoires from monozygotic twins, unrelated adults of various ages and cord blood to test whether fetal clonotypes persist. Replicate twin experiments were performed at different times using different library preparation protocols to rule out contamination. Broader findings and caveats from the paper: Compared with coincidental sharing between unrelated individuals, out-of-frame TCR alpha sequences shared between twins had an excess of sequences with low generation probability. In monozygotic twins, recombination models systematically underestimated out-of-frame TCR alpha sharing, but the models matched the sharing seen between unrelated individuals. Because the same donors could not be followed over many years, the conclusions relied on cross-sectional statistical analysis. Abundant cord blood beta clonotypes carried fewer insertions; young adult naive repertoires showed a weaker similar trend, while memory repertoires showed none. Zero-insertion analyses could be partly confounded by invariant T cells such as MAIT and iNKT, though diverse VJ usage argued against such confounding for most clonotypes. A weaker excess of twin sharing was found in beta out-of-frame sequences because the signal-to-noise ratio was lowered by fewer shared sequences.

This clonotype was found a few times. Its antigen is currently not known. The sample holds no much larger clone one base away, and base qualities are not on file. Trimming at the junction amounts to 7 bases on V and 1 base on J, and the germline ends lie 10 bases apart. CDR3 length: 13 amino acids, cysteine to phenylalanine. The only DNA kept is the CDR3, 39 bases in frame from the first base. The CDR1 and CDR2 encoded by the germline V gene are SNHLY and FYNNEI. Every donor was a healthy Caucasian. Three pairs of female monozygotic twins, all aged 18 to 29 years, were included in the twin cohort. RNA for TCR libraries was isolated from peripheral blood mononuclear cells. Libraries were constructed by 5' RACE. Sequencing took place on an Illumina HiSeq 2000. A universal primer binding site was added through template switching, and the final cDNA carried a unique molecular identifier so that TCR cDNA molecules could be counted accurately. Specific primers in the conserved constant-segment region were used to synthesize first-strand cDNA for the TCR alpha and beta chains. To control for contamination, every cDNA library was double barcoded, receiving both a SMART-Mk sample barcode and Illumina barcodes. TruSeq adapter sequences, together with Illumina sample barcodes, were added in two successive PCR steps. Sequencing of the TCR alpha and beta cDNA libraries was done on the Illumina HiSeq platform using custom primers. Processing in the source paper ran as follows. Raw reads were processed with MiGEC to extract unique molecular identifiers, and MiXCR was used to determine CDR3 positions. Recombination models were inferred per individual with the repgenHMM and IGoR tools using an EM algorithm. The analysis of shared clonotypes was done with the tcR package in R, with sharing normalized by the product of cloneset sizes. Out-of-frame nonproductive sequences were analyzed to study raw recombination free of thymic and clonal selection effects. TCRdb itself trimmed the public reads at Q25 with fastp, ran MiXCR and retained productive beta chains. Under each unique CDR3 protein, matching rows form one entry showing the most common genes and DNA. The V and J calls were determined by TCRdb, not by the authors. The sample table lists about 660,000 distinct CDR3 sequences, 8.6% of them with a count of one. The ten largest clones capture roughly 0.97% of the sample.

This sample also appeared in a second study, on yellow fever vaccine responses in identical twins. Taken from the second paper: According to the authors, the vaccine-induced T cell response in identical twins seemed to be partly convergent and partly specific to each individual. In identical twins, the study followed T cell clones that responded to the vaccine with precision.

The sequence was collected from a woman aged 18-30 years in good health. The source material was PBMCs. The V and J genes are TRBV2 and TRBJ2-5, and perhaps TRBD2 as D gene, on 7 matching bases. Read as DNA, the sequence is TGTGCCAGCATGGGGGGGCCCCAAGAGACCCAGTACTTC. Its coded protein is CASMGGPQETQYF. Where the CDR3 stops, the reference TRBV2 and TRBJ2-5 genes take over; the full variable domain is EPEVTQTPSHQVTQMGQEVILRCVPISNHLYFYWYRQILGQKVEFLVSFYNNEISEKSEIFDDQFSVERPDGSNFTLKIRSTKLEDSAMYFCASMGGPQETQYFGPGTRLLVL.